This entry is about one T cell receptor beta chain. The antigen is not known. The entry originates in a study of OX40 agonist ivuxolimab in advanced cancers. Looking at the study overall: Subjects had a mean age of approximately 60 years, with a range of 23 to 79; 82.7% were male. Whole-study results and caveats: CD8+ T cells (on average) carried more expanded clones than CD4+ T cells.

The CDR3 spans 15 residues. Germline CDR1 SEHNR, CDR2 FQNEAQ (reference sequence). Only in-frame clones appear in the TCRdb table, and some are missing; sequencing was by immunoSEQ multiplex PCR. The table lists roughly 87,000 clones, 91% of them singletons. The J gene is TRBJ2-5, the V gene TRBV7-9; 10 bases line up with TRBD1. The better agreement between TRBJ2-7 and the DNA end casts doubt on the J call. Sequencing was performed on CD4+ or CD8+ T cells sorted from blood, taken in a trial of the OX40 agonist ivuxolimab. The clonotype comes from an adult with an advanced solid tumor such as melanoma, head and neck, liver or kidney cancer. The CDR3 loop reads CASSPGTGEEYEQYF. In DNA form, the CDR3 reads TGTGCCAGCAGCCCGGGGACAGGGGAGGAATACGAGCAGTACTTC.